The sequence of this T cell receptor beta chain was determined in a study of T cells after yellow fever vaccination. In the study overall: Fractions of low cell number were prepared using SMART-Seq v4 Ultra Low Input. Regarding the study as a whole: Few clonotypes appeared in both CD4 and CD8 compartments. The secondary response was weaker, and its peak arrived faster, on day 5 versus 15.

Regarding this clonotype: Its antigen is not known.

TCR cDNA was made by 5'RACE template switching, adding a universal primer site and UMIs. TCRdb recomputed calls from the 5' RACE reads with MiXCR, one row per CDR3 protein. Of a few hundred thousand distinct CDR3 sequences in the sample, over 4% were seen once. The CDR3 is made up of 17 amino acids. From germline, CDR1 is KGHSH and CDR2 LQKENI. Trimming removed 3 bases from V and 0 bases from J, with 14 bases in between. The receptor's source is a man between 18 and 29 years old who received the YFV17D yellow fever vaccine. Sequenced material: PBMCs, taken 5 days after the yellow fever booster vaccination. The J gene is TRBJ2-2, the V gene TRBV18; D might be TRBD1 (5 bases). The CDR3 here is CASSPRQGNPNTGELFF. The DNA for the CDR3 is TGTGCCAGCTCACCGCGGCAGGGAAATCCGAACACCGGGGAGCTGTTTTTT.